Reported below is one T cell receptor (beta chain). The antigen is not known. Libraries used 5'RACE template switching adding universal primer site and UMIs. TCRdb reprocessed the 5' RACE reads; each CDR3 protein has one entry and no DNA is given. Its listing shows around 260,000 distinct CDR3 sequences. The data are from a study of T cells expressing NK-cell markers. Study background: Sorted CD3+CD56+NKG2C+, CD3+CD56+NKG2C- and CD3+CD56-NKG2C+ T cells supplied TCR beta repertoires.

This CDR3 region has 15 residues. The germline V gene has CDR1 SGHTS and CDR2 YDEGEE. Overall study findings and caveats: Topping the CD3+CD56-NKG2C+ fraction as well were these clonotypes, in a few donors. The study found dominant NKG2C+ clonotypes at roughly 1.0-7.5% of CD8+ T cells in over 5 donors.

The chain employs TRBV5-8 and TRBJ2-5; TCRdb selects TRBD1, and the lack of DNA leaves this call unchecked. The sample comprised blood T cells: a sorted CD56 or NKG2C T cell subset, CD4+ or CD8+ T cells, or bulk PBMC T cells (not recorded which). The clonotype originates from a woman between 18 and 75 years old in good health. CDR3 loop: CASSGTGTPQETQYF.